This is a list of T cell receptor beta chains from one sample in a study of response to subunit inactivated influenza vaccine. Each CDR3 protein is one row after TCRdb ran MiXCR on the RT-PCR reads. Of hundreds of thousands of distinct CDR3 sequences listed, about a fifth are singletons. Specimen: PBMCs from blood, collected 5 days after vaccination. The receptor set was obtained from a man aged 50 to 59 who received an inactivated influenza vaccine. Both conserved end residues are part of each CDR3. The D gene is left open where the match is weak.

14,TRBV4-1,TRBJ1-1,NA,CASSPGTFPTEAFF
14,TRBV20-1,TRBJ1-4,NA,CSARAGRANEKLFF
21,TRBV10-1,TRBJ2-6,TRBD2,CASSGTSGGDRPFSGANVLTF
13,TRBV12-3/TRBV12-4,TRBJ2-1,NA,CASTRTTYNEQFF
15,TRBV29-1,TRBJ2-5,TRBD2,CSASVMPSGVETQYF
15,TRBV7-2,TRBJ2-2,NA,CASSSPGMNTGELFF
12,TRBV28,TRBJ1-1,NA,CAGGRLNTEAFF
14,TRBV7-2,TRBJ2-2,NA,CASSLRGGAGELFF
15,TRBV24-1,TRBJ2-1,TRBD1,CATSIPGQGSNEQFF
17,TRBV7-6,TRBJ2-3,TRBD2,CASSLGGTSGGTDTQYF
15,TRBV5-1,TRBJ2-3,NA,CASSLARVRTDTQYF
16,TRBV12-3/TRBV12-4,TRBJ2-7,TRBD2,CASSSLTGGGLDEQYF
15,TRBV5-1,TRBJ1-5,TRBD1,CASSHSGQGGQPQHF
15,TRBV10-3,TRBJ1-1,NA,CAIKKSDRLNTEAFF
12,TRBV12-3/TRBV12-4,TRBJ2-1,NA,CASTRVGNEQFF
18,TRBV7-8,TRBJ2-3,TRBD2,CASSSRLAGGPGTDTQYF
14,TRBV20-1,TRBJ2-3,NA,CSARDHSSTDTQYF
15,TRBV4-3,TRBJ2-1,NA,CASSQVGPADDEQFF
15,TRBV20-1,TRBJ2-2,NA,CSARDGSPNTGELFF
15,TRBV7-2,TRBJ2-5,NA,CASSLDGSRVETQYF
16,TRBV2,TRBJ2-2,TRBD2,CASSEVGLAGGGELFF
12,TRBV5-1,TRBJ2-7,NA,CASSQGVNEQYF
17,TRBV20-1,TRBJ2-7,TRBD1,CSARDRRTGQGSPGQYF
16,TRBV10-3,TRBJ2-3,TRBD2,CAISETSGRATDTQYF
14,TRBV20-1,TRBJ2-7,TRBD1,CSARDRDRGPEQYF
15,TRBV7-6,TRBJ2-2,TRBD1,CASSLETGSTGELFF
17,TRBV4-2,TRBJ2-1,NA,CASSQEKDAPTYNEQFF
15,TRBV25-1,TRBJ2-3,TRBD2,CASSEYSGGPDTQYF
18,TRBV27,TRBJ1-1,TRBD1,CASSFGPRDRGQDTEAFF
11,TRBV20-1,TRBJ2-7,NA,CSARDLSKQYF
15,TRBV3-1,TRBJ1-2,NA,CASSQDSTGGYGYTF
15,TRBV29-1,TRBJ2-1,TRBD1,CSVEVGTGEANEQFF
17,TRBV10-3,TRBJ2-4,TRBD1,CAISLWDRASTKNIQYF
15,TRBV6-5,TRBJ2-7,NA,CASSYTIASTYEQYF
18,TRBV20-1,TRBJ2-5,TRBD2,CSASKSRSGRARLETQYF
13,TRBV20-1,TRBJ1-5,TRBD1,CSATGQAQGPQHF
15,TRBV12-3/TRBV12-4,TRBJ2-7,TRBD2,CASSTGLAGYYEQYF
15,TRBV2,TRBJ2-1,NA,CASRIEPSSYNEQFF
19,TRBV4-2,TRBJ2-1,NA,CASSQAVHLRPTSYNEQFF
12,TRBV29-1,TRBJ2-1,NA,CSVEDNRVGPFF